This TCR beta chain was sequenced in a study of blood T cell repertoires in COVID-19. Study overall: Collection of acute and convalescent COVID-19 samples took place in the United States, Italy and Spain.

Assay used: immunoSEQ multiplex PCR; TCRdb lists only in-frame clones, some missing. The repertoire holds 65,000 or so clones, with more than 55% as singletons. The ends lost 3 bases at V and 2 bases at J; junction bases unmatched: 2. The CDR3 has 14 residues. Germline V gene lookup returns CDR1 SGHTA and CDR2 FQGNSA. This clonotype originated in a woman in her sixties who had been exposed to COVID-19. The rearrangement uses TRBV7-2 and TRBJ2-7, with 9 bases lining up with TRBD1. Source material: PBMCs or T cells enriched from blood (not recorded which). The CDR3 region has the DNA TGTGCCAGCAGCTTGGGACAGGGTACCTACGAGCAGTACTTC. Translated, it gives CASSLGQGTYEQYF.